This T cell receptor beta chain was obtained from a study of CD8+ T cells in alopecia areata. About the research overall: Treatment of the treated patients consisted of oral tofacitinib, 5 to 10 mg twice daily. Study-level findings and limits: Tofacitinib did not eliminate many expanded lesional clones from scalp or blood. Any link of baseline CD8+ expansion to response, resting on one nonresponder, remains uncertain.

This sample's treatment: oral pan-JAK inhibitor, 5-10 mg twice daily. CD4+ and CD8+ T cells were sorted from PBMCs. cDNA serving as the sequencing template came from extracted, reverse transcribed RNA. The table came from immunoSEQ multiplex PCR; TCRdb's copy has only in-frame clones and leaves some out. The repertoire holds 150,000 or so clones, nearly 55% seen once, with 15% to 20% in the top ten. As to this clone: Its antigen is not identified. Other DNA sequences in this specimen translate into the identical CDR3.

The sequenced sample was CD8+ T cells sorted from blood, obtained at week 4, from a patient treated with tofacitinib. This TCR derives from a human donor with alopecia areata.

The CDR3 spells CASSFGTTIEQFF. CDR3 nucleotide sequence: TGTGCCAGCAGTTTCGGGACGACGATCGAGCAGTTCTTC. The chain combines TRBV27 with TRBJ2-1; the D gene could be TRBD1 or TRBD2 (5 bases each). V lost 3 bases and J 10 bases, leaving 13 bases between the germline ends. The V gene's germline CDR1 is MNHEY and CDR2 SMNVEV (reference sequence). CDR3 length: 13 amino acids.